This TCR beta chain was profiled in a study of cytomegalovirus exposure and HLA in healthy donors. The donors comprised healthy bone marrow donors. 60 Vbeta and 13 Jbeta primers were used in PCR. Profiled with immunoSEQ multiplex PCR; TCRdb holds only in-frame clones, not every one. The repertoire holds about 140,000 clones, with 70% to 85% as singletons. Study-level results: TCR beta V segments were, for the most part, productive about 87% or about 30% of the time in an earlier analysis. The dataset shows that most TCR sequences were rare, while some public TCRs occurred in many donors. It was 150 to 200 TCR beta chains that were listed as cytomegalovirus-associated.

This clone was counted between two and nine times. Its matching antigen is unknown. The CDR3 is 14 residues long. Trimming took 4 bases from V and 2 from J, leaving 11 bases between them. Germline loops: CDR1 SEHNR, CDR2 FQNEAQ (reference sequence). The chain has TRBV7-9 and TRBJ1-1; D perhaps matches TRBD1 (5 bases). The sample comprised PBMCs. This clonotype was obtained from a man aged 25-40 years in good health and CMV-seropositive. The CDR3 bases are TGTGCCAGCAGCTCATCCAGGGATAACACTGAAGCTTTCTTT. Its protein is CASSSSRDNTEAFF. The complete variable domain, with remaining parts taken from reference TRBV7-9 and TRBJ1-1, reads DTGVSQNPRHKITKRGQNVTFRCDPISEHNRLYWYRQTLGQGPEFLTYFQNEAQLEKSRLLSDRFSAERPKGSFSTLEIQRTEQGDSAMYLCASSSSRDNTEAFFGQGTRLTVV.